This T cell receptor (beta chain) comes out of a study of blood T cell repertoires in COVID-19. Study-wide context: Sources were T cells, B-cell-depleted T cells, or PBMCs; the material itself was cDNA or gDNA.

Original methodology: Amplification of reference gene primers provided the estimated nucleated cell counts. Sequenced by immunoSEQ multiplex PCR; TCRdb stores in-frame clones only, minus some. Clone size and the V and J calls come from that table; the DNA yielded D and trimming. The sample records about 240,000 clones, approximately 78% being singletons. This CDR3 is built from 16 residues. CDR1 and CDR2 from the germline V gene are SGHRS and YFSETQ. V was trimmed by 4 bases and J by 2 bases, leaving 18 bases between them. The chain combines TRBV5-1 with TRBJ1-2; D is ambiguous. This clonotype originated in a woman aged 55-70 years with active or convalescent COVID-19. Sequencing was performed on peripheral blood. The CDR3 nucleotides read TGCGCCAGCAGCCCCCGACCGGGCTGGGAGAACTATGGCTACACCTTC. The encoded protein is CASSPRPGWENYGYTF.